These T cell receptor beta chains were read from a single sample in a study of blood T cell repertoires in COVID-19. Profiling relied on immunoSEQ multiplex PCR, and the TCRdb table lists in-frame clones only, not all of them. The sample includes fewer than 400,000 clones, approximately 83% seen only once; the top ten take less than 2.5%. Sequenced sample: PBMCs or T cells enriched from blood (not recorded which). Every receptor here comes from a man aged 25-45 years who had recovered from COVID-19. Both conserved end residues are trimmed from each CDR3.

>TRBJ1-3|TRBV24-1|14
ATSASGTPSGNTIY
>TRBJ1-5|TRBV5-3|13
ARSPPDSSNQPQH
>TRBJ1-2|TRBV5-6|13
ASSLALGQVYGYT
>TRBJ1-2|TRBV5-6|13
ASSDLTGGNYGYT
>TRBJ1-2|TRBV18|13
ASSRTGGVRQGYT
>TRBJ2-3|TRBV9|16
ASSVGVLAGGPPDTQY
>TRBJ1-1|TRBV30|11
AWSPQGSTEAF
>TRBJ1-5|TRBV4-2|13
ASSQETSGRQPQH
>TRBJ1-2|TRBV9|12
ASSVDEVNYGYT
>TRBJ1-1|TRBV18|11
ASSLDTVTEAF
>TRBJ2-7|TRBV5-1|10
ASSPGLYEQY
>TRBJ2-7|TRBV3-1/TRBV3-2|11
ASSHQGLYEQY
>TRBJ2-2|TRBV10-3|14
AISERSQGNTGELF
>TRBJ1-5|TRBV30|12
AWSVLGLNQPQH
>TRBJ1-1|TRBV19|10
ASWPGSAAAF
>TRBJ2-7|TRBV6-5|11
ASSQKRGLEQY
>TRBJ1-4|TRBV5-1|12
ASSYAQGGEKLF
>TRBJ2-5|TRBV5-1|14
ASSLDAGQGLETQY
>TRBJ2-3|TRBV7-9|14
ASSPGLAGDTDTQY
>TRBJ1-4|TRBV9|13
ASSTGWGENEKLF
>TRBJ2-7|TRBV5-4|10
ASSRNTYEQY
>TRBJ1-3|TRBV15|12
ATSREQFGNTIY
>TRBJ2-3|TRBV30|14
AWSGLAGENTDTQY
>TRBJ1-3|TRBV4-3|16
ASSQDSDRGLFGNTIY
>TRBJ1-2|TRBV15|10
ATSRGRAGYT
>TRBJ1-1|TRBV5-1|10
ASSGTGRLAF
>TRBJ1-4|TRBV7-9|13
ASSPGQGDNEKLF
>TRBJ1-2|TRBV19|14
ASYPQATQGPYGYT
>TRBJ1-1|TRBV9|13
ASSVEPGRNTEAF
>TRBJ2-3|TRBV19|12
ASRSTGLYDTQY
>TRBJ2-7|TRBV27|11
ASSPRQTQRQY
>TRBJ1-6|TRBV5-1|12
ASSPGTGITPLH
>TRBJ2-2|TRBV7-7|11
ASSGTIAGELF
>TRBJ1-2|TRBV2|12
ASSGQGDSYGYT
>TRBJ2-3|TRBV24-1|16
ATRNSGAPLRFTDTQY
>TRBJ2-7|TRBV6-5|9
ASGFNYEQY
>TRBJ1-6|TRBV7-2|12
ASSLTGGVTPLH
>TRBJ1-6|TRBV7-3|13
ASSLSANKNSPLH
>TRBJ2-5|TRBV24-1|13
ATSDPSGYQETQY
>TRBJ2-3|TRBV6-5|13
ASRSTGFAPDTQY
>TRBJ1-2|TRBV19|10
ASSTGGHGYT
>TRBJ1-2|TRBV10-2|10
ASRTDTYGYT
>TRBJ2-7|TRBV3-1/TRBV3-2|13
ASSHPGQGGYEQY
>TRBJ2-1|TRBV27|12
ASSQASGVPGQF